The subject of this entry is one TCR beta chain. Its antigen is as yet unknown. Other DNA sequences in the sample encode the same CDR3. Germline values: CDR1 MGHRA, CDR2 YSYEKL. The CDR3 runs 14 residues. V trimming: 4 bases; J trimming: 8 bases; junction bases outside the gene matches: 7. This entry comes from a study of shared clonotypes between healthy human individuals. Study-wide findings and caveats: Generally, estimated richness proved larger in naive subsets than it did in memory subsets. The study found lower generation probabilities in non-shared clonotypes than in those shared by all four donors.

Sequencing was at deep level. Assay: immunoSEQ multiplex PCR; the TCRdb copy retains only in-frame clones and omits some. The sample yields 2 million to 2.5 million clones, 85% to 95% seen once. Material: naive CD4+ T cells from PBMCs. Sample subset: CD45RA+ positively selected. The chain couples TRBV4-1 to TRBJ1-4, with 7 positions matching TRBD1. This TCR was sampled from a man aged 18-30 years in good health. Some clones in this sample may be carry-over from other donors' samples. The CDR3 here is CASSRGQGGEKLFF. In nucleotides, the CDR3 is TGCGCCAGCAGCCGTGGGCAGGGGGGCGAAAAACTGTTTTTT.